The entry that follows covers one T cell receptor (beta chain) sequence. This clonotype came up a few times. This receptor's antigen is unknown. No clone much larger than this one lies a single base away; base qualities are absent. The record originates from a study of T-cell memory formation after mild COVID-19 (dated by TCRdb to about 2021). Regarding the study in general: TCR sequence clusters from the two donors were found to be largely donor specific. Longitudinal TCRalpha and TCRbeta repertoire sequencing tracked T-cell clones expanding and contracting after mild COVID-19 in two donors. Two young, previously healthy adult volunteers, one female and one male, were included in the cohort.

Measured from the cysteine to the phenylalanine, the CDR3 is 15 residues long. Just CDR3 DNA is preserved here, 45 bases in frame from base 1. Germline trimming: 7 bases from V, 6 bases from J; junction bases outside gene matches: 7. Reading the germline V gene (reference sequence) gives CDR1 MNHEY and CDR2 SMNVEV. Ficoll-Paque density gradient centrifugation was the method used to isolate PBMCs. Sequencing took place on an Illumina NovaSeq 6000. TCRalpha and TCRbeta cDNA libraries were built by 5'RACE with constant-segment primers, adding sample barcodes and unique molecular identifiers. Trizol reagent was used to extract RNA from every sample. The libraries were amplified in two PCR steps, and the second step added a second sample barcode and Illumina TruSeq adapters. Sequencing of libraries was performed on an Illumina NovaSeq with 2 x 150 bp paired-end reads. The paper's data handling went like this. Reads were demultiplexed and collapsed into UMI-guided consensus sequences with migec v1.2.7. Using mixcr v2.1.11, UMI consensuses were aligned to TRA and TRB V and J templates and then assembled into clonotypes. Expanded or contracted clonotypes were those called significant by both edgeR and NoisET, with noise models trained on biological replicates. For edgeR calls, the thresholds were a false discovery rate-adjusted p below 0.01 and a log2 fold-change of 1. PCA with hierarchical clustering of max-normalized trajectories of the 1000 most abundant clonotypes was used as exploratory dynamics analysis. The CD4 or CD8 phenotype of responding clones was assigned using the separately sequenced CD4+ and CD8+ repertoires. TCRdb cleaned the public reads at Q25 with fastp, built clones with MiXCR and kept in-frame beta chains. Every distinct CDR3 protein forms one entry, paired with its most common genes and DNA. TCRdb assigned the V and J calls; the authors' analysis was not used. The sample has around 300,000 distinct CDR3 sequences on record, more than 15% of them singletons. The leading ten clones occupy roughly 23% of the sample.

What the authors observed across the whole study: Whether the second-wave clones peaking on day 37 were SARS-CoV-2 specific was not confirmed. The study covered only a couple of mild cases, and larger cohorts including severe cases with pre-infection samples were considered necessary. Some responding clones were detected in pre-infection memory, suggesting pre-existing cross-reactive memory T cells joined the SARS-CoV-2 response. Contracting CD4+ clones appeared mostly in the CM and EM memory subsets, whereas CD8+ clones were enriched in EMRA. Balanced CD4/CD8 phenotypes were observed for clones contracting from day 15 to 85, whereas a bias towards CD4+ was observed for a second wave of clones expanding from day 15 to 37.

This clonotype was obtained from a young man who had mild COVID-19 (a few samples of this study predate the infection). The sample titles of this study are shuffled in the database, so cell type and time point are left out; the donor was told from shared clones. The chain is encoded by TRBV27 joined to TRBJ1-6, and 9 junctional nucleotides match TRBD1. Sequencing was performed on PBMCs or a T cell subset sorted from them (not recorded which). The CDR3 sequence is CASTWDREGNSPLHF. The DNA sequence is TGTGCCAGCACCTGGGACAGGGAGGGTAATTCACCCCTCCACTTT.